This T cell receptor beta chain was recorded in a study of T-cell reconstitution after alpha-beta-depleted transplantation in children. Regarding the study as a whole: At day 60, the high TCRbeta diversity found in some patients originated from recipient T cells and thymic progenitors that had survived. One year post-transplant, T-cell counts and diversity were largely derived from T cells produced anew.

Unique molecular identifiers were incorporated when the TCRbeta library was constructed. One entry per CDR3 protein, called by TCRdb with MiXCR from the PCR reads. This repertoire shows about 78,000 distinct CDR3 sequences, 14% found once; its top ten account for 25% to 35%. Turning to this clonotype: Antigen: not known.

This CDR3 contains 11 residues. V lost 3 bases to trimming and J lost 4 bases, with 6 bases between them. Per the germline V gene, CDR1 is SQVTM and CDR2 is ANQGSEA. This receptor was taken from a male patient aged 2 to 10 who had a stem cell transplant for acute lymphoblastic leukemia, so the T cells may come from the graft donor. The sequenced sample was PBMCs, mostly from graft donor cells, obtained 180 days after TCRalphabeta/CD19-depleted stem cell transplant. The chain uses TRBV29-1 and TRBJ1-1, with D hard to call. The CDR3 spells CSVDWVTEAFF. In DNA form, the CDR3 reads TGCAGCGTTGACTGGGTCACTGAAGCTTTCTTT.